This TCR beta chain was sequenced in a study of identical twins. Broader study findings: For out-of-frame beta sequences, excess twin sharing was weaker. Those out-of-frame alpha sequences shared by twins showed an excess of low generation probability. Donors were not followed over many years; analysis was cross-sectional.

It was template switching that added a universal primer site, and there were unique molecular identifiers on the cDNA. TCRdb reprocessed the 5' RACE reads via MiXCR and lists one record per CDR3 protein. The sample includes roughly 1.6 million distinct CDR3 sequences, about 31% of them seen just once. This clonotype was seen just once. Its antigen is unknown. This sequence originates from a newborn girl in good health. Sequencing input: cord blood.

The CDR3 sequence is CAISAGANNEQFF. The CDR3 DNA sequence: TGTGCCATCAGTGCTGGCGCCAACAATGAGCAGTTCTTC. This chain connects TRBV10-3 to TRBJ2-1; D not certain. The CDR3 has 13 residues. The germline CDR1 and CDR2 sequences are ENHRY and SYGVKD. Between the trimmed V and J ends, which lost 4 bases and 5 bases, there was a span of 9 bases.